What follows describes a single TCR beta chain. The data derive from a study of blood T cell repertoires in COVID-19. About the research overall: PBMCs, B-cell-depleted T cells, or T cells provided the cDNA or gDNA that made up the material.

Germline loops: CDR1 MNHNY, CDR2 SVGAGI (reference sequence). The CDR3 spans 13 residues. Trimming pared 6 bases from V and 0 bases from J, leaving 8 bases between. Only in-frame clones appear in the TCRdb table, and some are missing; sequencing was by immunoSEQ multiplex PCR. The profile shows 150,000 to 200,000 clones, about nine tenths of them singletons. This receptor was obtained from a woman aged 25 to 39 with acute or convalescent COVID-19. The material sequenced was peripheral blood. This rearrangement joins TRBV6-6 to TRBJ1-1; no clear D gene. CDR3 sequence: CASRDSLNTEAFF. The DNA for the CDR3 is TGTGCCAGCAGGGACTCCCTGAACACTGAAGCTTTCTTT.